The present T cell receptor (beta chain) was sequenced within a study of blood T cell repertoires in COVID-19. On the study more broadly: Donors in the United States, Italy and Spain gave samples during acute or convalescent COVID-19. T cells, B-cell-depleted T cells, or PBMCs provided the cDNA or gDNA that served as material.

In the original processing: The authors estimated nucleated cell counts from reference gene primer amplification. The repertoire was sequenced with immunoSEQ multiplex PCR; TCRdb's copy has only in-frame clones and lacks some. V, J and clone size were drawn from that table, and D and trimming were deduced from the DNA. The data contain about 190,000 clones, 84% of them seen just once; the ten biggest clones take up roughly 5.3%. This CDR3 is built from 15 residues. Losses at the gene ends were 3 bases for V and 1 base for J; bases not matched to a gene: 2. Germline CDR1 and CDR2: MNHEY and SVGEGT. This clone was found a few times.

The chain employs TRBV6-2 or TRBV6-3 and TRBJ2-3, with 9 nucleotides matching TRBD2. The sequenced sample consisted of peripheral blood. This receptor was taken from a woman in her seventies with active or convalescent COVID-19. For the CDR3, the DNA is TGTGCCAGCAGTTATCAGCGGGAGGGCACAGATACGCAGTATTTT. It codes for CASSYQREGTDTQYF.